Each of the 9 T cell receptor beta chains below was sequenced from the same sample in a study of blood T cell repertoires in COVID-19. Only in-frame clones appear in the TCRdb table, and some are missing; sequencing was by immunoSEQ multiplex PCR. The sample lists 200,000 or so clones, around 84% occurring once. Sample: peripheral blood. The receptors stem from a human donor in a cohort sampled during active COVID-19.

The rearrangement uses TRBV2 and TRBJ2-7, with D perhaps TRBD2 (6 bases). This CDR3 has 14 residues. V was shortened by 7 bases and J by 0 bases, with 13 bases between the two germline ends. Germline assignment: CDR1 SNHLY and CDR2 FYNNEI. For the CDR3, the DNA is TGTGCCAGCACAAGGGAGGCTATCTCCTACGAGCAGTACTTC. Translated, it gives CASTREAISYEQYF. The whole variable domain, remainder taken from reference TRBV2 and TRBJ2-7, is EPEVTQTPSHQVTQMGQEVILRCVPISNHLYFYWYRQILGQKVEFLVSFYNNEISEKSEIFDDQFSVERPDGSNFTLKIRSTKLEDSAMYFCASTREAISYEQYFGPGTRLTVT.

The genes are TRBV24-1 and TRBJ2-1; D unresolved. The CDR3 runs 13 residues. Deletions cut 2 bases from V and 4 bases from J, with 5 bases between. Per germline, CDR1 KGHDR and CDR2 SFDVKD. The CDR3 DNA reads TGTGCCACCAGTGATTCCCTATACAATGAGCAGTTCTTC. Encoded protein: CATSDSLYNEQFF.

CDR3 in amino acids: CASSHTGTTTRSGANVLTF. CDR3 coding DNA: TGTGCCAGCAGCCATACCGGGACTACTACCCGCTCTGGGGCCAACGTCCTGACTTTC. The chain is built from TRBV3-1 (or the pseudogene TRBV3-2) and TRBJ2-6, with 7 positions matching TRBD2. There are 19 residues in the CDR3. Trimming removed 3 bases from V and 0 bases from J; junction bases left unmatched: 11. Germline V gives CDR1 LGHDT, CDR2 YNNKEL (reference sequence).

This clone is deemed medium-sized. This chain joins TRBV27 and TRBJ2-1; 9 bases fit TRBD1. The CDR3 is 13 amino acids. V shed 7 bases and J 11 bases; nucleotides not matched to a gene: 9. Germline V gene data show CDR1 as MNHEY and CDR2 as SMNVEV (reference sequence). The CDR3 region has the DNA TGTGCCAGCACTGGGACAGGGTCGGATAAGCAGTTCTTC. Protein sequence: CASTGTGSDKQFF.

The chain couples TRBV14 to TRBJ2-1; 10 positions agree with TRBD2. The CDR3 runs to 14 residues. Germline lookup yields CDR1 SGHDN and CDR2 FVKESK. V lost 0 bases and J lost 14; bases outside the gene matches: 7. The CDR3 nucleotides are TGTGCCAGCAGCCAAGAACGGGGACTAGCGAAAAAGTTCTTC. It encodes CASSQERGLAKKFF.

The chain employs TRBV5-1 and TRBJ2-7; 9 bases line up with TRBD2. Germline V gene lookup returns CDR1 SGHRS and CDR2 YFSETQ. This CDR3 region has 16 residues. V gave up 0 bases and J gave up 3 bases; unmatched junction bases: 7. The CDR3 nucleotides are TGCGCCAGCAGCTTGGGGATGGCGGGAGGGCTCTACGAGCAGTACTTC. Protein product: CASSLGMAGGLYEQYF.

The chain's CDR3 is CASRGHSVPNQPQHF. The DNA for the CDR3 is TGTGCCAGCAGAGGACACTCGGTCCCAAATCAGCCCCAGCATTTT. The V call is TRBV28, the J call TRBJ1-5; tentatively, D is TRBD1 (5 bases). The V end lost 6 bases, the J end lost 4 bases, and 16 bases lay between the germline ends. There are 15 residues in the CDR3. Germline-derived CDR1 and CDR2 are MDHEN and SYDVKM.

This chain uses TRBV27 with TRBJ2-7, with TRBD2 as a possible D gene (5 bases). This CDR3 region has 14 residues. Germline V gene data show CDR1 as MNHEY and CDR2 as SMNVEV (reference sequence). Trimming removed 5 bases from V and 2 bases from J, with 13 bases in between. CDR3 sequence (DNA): TGTGCCAGCAGTCATCGTAACGGGGCCTACGAGCAGTACTTC. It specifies CASSHRNGAYEQYF.

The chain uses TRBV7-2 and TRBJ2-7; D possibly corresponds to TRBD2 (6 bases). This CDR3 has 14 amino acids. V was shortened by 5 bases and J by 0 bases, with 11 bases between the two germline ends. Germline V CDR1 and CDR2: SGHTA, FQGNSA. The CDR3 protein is CASSISGSSYEQYF. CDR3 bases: TGTGCCAGCAGCATTAGCGGAAGCTCCTACGAGCAGTACTTC.